This T cell receptor (beta chain) was identified during a study of shared clonotypes between healthy human individuals. Germline V gene sequence: CDR1 SGDLS, CDR2 YYNGEE. Between the trimmed V and J ends, which lost 3 bases and 5 bases, there was a span of 15 bases. CDR3 length: 15 amino acids. About 30,000 T cell genomes (about 210 ng DNA) went into each sorted-subset replicate. Assay used: immunoSEQ multiplex PCR; TCRdb lists only in-frame clones, some missing. The data contain some 2,100,000 clones, approximately 94% of them seen just once; the ten biggest clones take up roughly 1.8%. CD8 cells regarded as naive lacked CD45RO, were positively chosen for CCR7, and omitted terminally differentiated effector memory CD45RA+ cells.

Material for sequencing was naive CD8+ T cells from PBMCs. The sequence was obtained from a man between 18 and 35 years old in good health. Some clones in this sample may be carry-over from other donors' samples. The V and J genes are TRBV9 and TRBJ2-1; D possibly corresponds to TRBD1 (5 bases). The CDR3 sequence: CASSGYRSLHNEQFF. CDR3 sequence (DNA): TGTGCCAGCAGCGGATACAGGAGCCTGCACAATGAGCAGTTCTTC.